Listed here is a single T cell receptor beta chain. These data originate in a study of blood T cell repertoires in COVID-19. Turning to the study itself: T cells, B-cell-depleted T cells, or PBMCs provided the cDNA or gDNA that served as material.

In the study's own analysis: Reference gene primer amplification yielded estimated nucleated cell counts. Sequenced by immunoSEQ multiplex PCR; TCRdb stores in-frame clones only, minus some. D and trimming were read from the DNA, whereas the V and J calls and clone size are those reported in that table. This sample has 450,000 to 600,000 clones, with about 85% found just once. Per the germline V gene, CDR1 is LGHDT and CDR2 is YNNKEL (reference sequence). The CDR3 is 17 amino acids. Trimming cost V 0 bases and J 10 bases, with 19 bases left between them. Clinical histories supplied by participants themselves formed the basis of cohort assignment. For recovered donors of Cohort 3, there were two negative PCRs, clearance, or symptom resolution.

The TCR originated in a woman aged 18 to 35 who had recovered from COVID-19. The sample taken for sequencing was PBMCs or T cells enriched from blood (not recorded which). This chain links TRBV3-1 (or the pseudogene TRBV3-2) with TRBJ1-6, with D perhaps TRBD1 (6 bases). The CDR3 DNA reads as TGTGCCAGCAGCCAAGAGCCATACAGGGCTCTGCCCTCACCCCTCCACTTT. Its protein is CASSQEPYRALPSPLHF.